A single sample is the source of the 26 T cell receptor beta chains below, sequenced in a study of shared clonotypes between healthy human individuals. Libraries were prepared by immunoSEQ multiplex PCR; TCRdb keeps only in-frame clonotypes and omits some of them. Of fewer than 550,000 clones listed, over 60% are singletons. Sequencing was carried out using PBMCs. Receptors originate from a woman in her thirties or forties in good health. Some clones in this sample may be carry-over from other donors' samples.

V usage is TRBV4-2 and J usage is TRBJ2-4; perhaps TRBD2 as D (5 bases). V lost 4 bases and J 5 bases, leaving 15 bases between the germline ends. The CDR3 is made up of 15 amino acids. Germline-derived CDR1 and CDR2 are LGHNA and YNFKEQ. The CDR3 nucleotides are TGTGCCAGCAGCCCATTAGCGTATCAGGAAAACATTCAGTACTTC. Translating it yields CASSPLAYQENIQYF.

V usage is TRBV4-1 and J usage is TRBJ1-2, with no clear D. The CDR3 has 13 residues. CDR1 is MGHRA and CDR2 is YSYEKL in the germline V gene. Trimming took off 1 base at V and 8 bases at J, with 11 bases between the two ends. The CDR3 protein is CASSQVGPGGYTF. In DNA form, the CDR3 reads TGCGCCAGCAGCCAAGTGGGCCCGGGGGGCTACACCTTC.

The chain employs TRBV7-9 and TRBJ2-7; D is perhaps TRBD1 or TRBD2 (5 bases each). CDR1 SEHNR and CDR2 FQNEAQ come from the germline V gene (reference sequence). V gave up 1 base and J gave up 5 bases, with 18 bases separating them. The length of the CDR3 is 16 residues. The CDR3 region is CASSLGLRRQGNEQYF. The CDR3 coding sequence is TGTGCCAGCAGCTTAGGCTTGAGGAGGCAGGGTAACGAGCAGTACTTC.

V gene TRBV2 combines with J gene TRBJ2-1, with D maybe TRBD2 (5 bases). V was trimmed by 8 bases and J by 8 bases, leaving 16 bases between them. CDR3 length equals 13 residues. Per germline, CDR1 SNHLY and CDR2 FYNNEI. CDR3 sequence reads: CASGGTTEDEQFF. For the CDR3, the DNA is TGTGCCAGCGGAGGAACTACCGAGGATGAGCAGTTCTTC.

The V and J genes are TRBV5-6 and TRBJ2-1; TRBD2 matches at 13 bases. This CDR3 comprises 16 residues. Germline trimming cut 4 bases from V and 5 bases from J; bases unmatched to any gene: 6. Germline V gene data show CDR1 as SGHDT and CDR2 as YYEEEE. The CDR3 DNA reads as TGTGCCAGCAGCCCCTTAGGGACTAGCGGGGACAATGAGCAGTTCTTC. It codes for CASSPLGTSGDNEQFF. The full variable domain, rest sourced from reference TRBV5-6 and TRBJ2-1, is DAGVTQSPTHLIKTRGQQVTLRCSPKSGHDTVSWYQQALGQGPQFIFQYYEEEERQRGNFPDRFSGHQFPNYSSELNVNALLLGDSALYLCASSPLGTSGDNEQFFGPGTRLTVL.

This clone was seen a few times. V is TRBV5-5 and J is TRBJ1-5, with 10 bases fitting TRBD1. Germline loops: CDR1 SGHKS, CDR2 YYEKEE (reference sequence). The J segment lost 0 bases and the V segment lost 3 bases, leaving 3 bases of the junction unmatched. This CDR3 has 16 residues. The CDR3 loop is CASSSGQGYSNQPQHF. As DNA, the CDR3 is TGTGCCAGCAGCTCGGGACAGGGGTATAGCAATCAGCCCCAGCATTTT.

The chain combines TRBV5-1 with TRBJ1-2, with 7 bases identical to TRBD1. The germline CDR1 and CDR2 sequences are SGHRS and YFSETQ. Losses at the gene ends were 1 base for V and 7 bases for J; bases not matched to a gene: 7. The CDR3 has 14 amino acids. The CDR3 nucleotides are TGCGCCAGCAGCTTGCTTGCAGGGGGTGGTGGCTACACCTTC. This translates into CASSLLAGGGGYTF.

This clone was observed many times. This rearrangement joins TRBV2 to TRBJ2-7; 9 nucleotides line up with TRBD2. Trimming at V came to 6 bases and at J to 3 bases, leaving 6 bases not matched to a gene. Germline V gene lookup returns CDR1 SNHLY and CDR2 FYNNEI. This CDR3 is built from 14 residues. CDR3 protein: CASRPGTSIYEQYF. DNA for the CDR3: TGTGCCAGCAGGCCCGGGACTAGCATCTACGAGCAGTACTTC.

The chain has TRBV5-5 and TRBJ2-1, with 9 positions matching TRBD2. This CDR3 is 15 amino acids long. The trim removed 2 bases at V and 7 bases at J, leaving 7 bases unmatched. CDR1 is SGHKS and CDR2 is YYEKEE in the germline V gene (reference sequence). The CDR3 spells CASSFRTSDENEQFF. The CDR3 DNA sequence: TGTGCCAGCAGCTTCCGGACTAGCGACGAGAATGAGCAGTTCTTC.

This clone was seen a few times. The chain joins TRBV6-4 to TRBJ1-2; the D is unclear. Trimming took off 4 bases at V and 7 bases at J, with 13 bases between the two ends. The CDR3 extends over 13 amino acids. Germline V gene lookup returns CDR1 MRHNA and CDR2 SNTAGT. CDR3 nucleotide sequence: TGTGCCAGCAGTGCAGAGGGAAGAAGTGGCTACACCTTC. Amino acids: CASSAEGRSGYTF.

The V and J genes are TRBV9 and TRBJ1-2, with 11 bases aligning to TRBD1. V lost 0 bases to trimming and J lost 5 bases; unmatched junction nucleotides: 6. The CDR3 sequence is 16 residues long. Germline CDR1 SGDLS, CDR2 YYNGEE. CDR3 nucleotide sequence: TGTGCCAGCAGCGTAGGAGGGGACAGGGGGAGGTATGGCTACACCTTC. It translates to CASSVGGDRGRYGYTF. Filled out from reference TRBV9 and TRBJ1-2, the complete variable domain reads DSGVTQTPKHLITATGQRVTLRCSPRSGDLSVYWYQQSLDQGLQFLIQYYNGEERAKGNILERFSAQQFPDLHSELNLSSLELGDSALYFCASSVGGDRGRYGYTFGSGTRLTVV.

The rearrangement joins TRBV5-1 to TRBJ2-7, with 7 bases identical to TRBD1. The CDR3 covers 15 residues. Germline V gene data show CDR1 as SGHRS and CDR2 as YFSETQ. The ends lost 0 bases at V and 6 bases at J; junction bases unmatched: 9. CDR3 amino acids: CASSLGQRGHFEQYF. The CDR3 DNA reads TGCGCCAGCAGCTTGGGTCAAAGGGGGCATTTCGAGCAGTACTTC. Looking up the rest from reference TRBV5-1 and TRBJ2-7 gives the full variable domain: KAGVTQTPRYLIKTRGQQVTLSCSPISGHRSVSWYQQTPGQGLQFLFEYFSETQRNKGNFPGRFSGRQFSNSRSEMNVSTLELGDSALYLCASSLGQRGHFEQYFGPGTRLTVT.

V is TRBV23-1 and J is TRBJ2-5; tentative D call: TRBD2 (6 bases). TRBV23-1 carries the ORF label, with uncertain function. This CDR3 is 15 amino acids long. V lost 4 bases, J lost 5 bases, and 17 bases lay in between. CDR3 DNA sequence: TGCGCCAGCAGTCGAGGGAGGAGGAGTTGGGAGACCCAGTACTTC. Protein product: CASSRGRRSWETQYF.

This clone has a handful of counts. This chain connects TRBV18 to TRBJ2-7; no reliable D call. Per germline, CDR1 KGHSH and CDR2 LQKENI. Trimming removed 2 bases at V and 3 bases at J, with 11 bases between. The CDR3 consists of 14 residues. CDR3 sequence (DNA): TGTGCCAGCTCACCATTAGACGTTAGCTACGAGCAGTACTTC. Translation: CASSPLDVSYEQYF.

On this clone: A junction end diverges from the germline sequence, so it may reflect a read error. The chain recombines TRBV7-7 with TRBJ2-7; 8 bases line up with TRBD1. The CDR3 runs 15 residues. The V gene's germline CDR1 is SSHAT and CDR2 FNYEAQ (reference sequence). CDR3 loop: CASSLGAGGIYEQYF. CDR3 DNA: TGTGCTAGCAGCTTAGGGGCAGGGGGCATATACGAGCAGTACTTC.

This chain uses TRBV11-1 with TRBJ2-1; 12 bases are shared with TRBD2. This CDR3 spans 16 amino acids. CDR1 is SGHAT, CDR2 FQDESV, per germline (reference sequence). With V trimmed by 4 bases and J by 5 bases, 6 bases remained unmatched. The CDR3 DNA reads TGTGCCAGCAGCTCCAACCTAGCGGGAGGGGACAATGAGCAGTTCTTC. It encodes CASSSNLAGGDNEQFF. The whole variable domain, remainder taken from reference TRBV11-1 and TRBJ2-1, is EAEVAQSPRYKITEKSQAVAFWCDPISGHATLYWYRQILGQGPELLVQFQDESVVDDSQLPKDRFSAERLKGVDSTLKIQPAELGDSAMYLCASSSNLAGGDNEQFFGPGTRLTVL.

This chain connects TRBV11-2 to TRBJ1-1, with D maybe TRBD1 (6 bases). Germline CDR1 and CDR2: SGHAT and FQNNGV. The length of the CDR3 is 17 residues. Deletions cut 0 bases from V and 1 base from J, with 15 bases between. The CDR3 protein is CASSLDRAGAPNTEAFF. CDR3 sequence (DNA): TGTGCCAGCAGCTTAGATCGGGCGGGGGCCCCGAACACTGAAGCTTTCTTT.

This chain connects TRBV6-1 to TRBJ2-6; weak D call: TRBD2 (5 bases). V dropped 4 bases and J dropped 0 bases, with 16 bases sitting between them. The CDR3 loop spans 18 amino acids. Germline values: CDR1 MNHNS, CDR2 SASEGT. The CDR3 protein is CASSGTRGTRSGANVLTF. The CDR3 DNA reads as TGTGCCAGCAGTGGAACTCGGGGAACGCGCTCTGGGGCCAACGTCCTGACTTTC.

The chain combines TRBV6-1 with TRBJ2-3; 7 nucleotides match TRBD2. Per germline, CDR1 MNHNS and CDR2 SASEGT. This CDR3 has 17 amino acids. Unmatched junction bases numbered 11, after V lost 0 bases and J lost 5 bases. As DNA, the CDR3 is TGTGCCAGCAGTGAAGCTCTAGGCGGAGTAGCGGGAGATACGCAGTATTTT. Its translation: CASSEALGGVAGDTQYF.

CDR3 nucleotides: TGCGCCAGCAGCTTCAACGGACCGGCGGGGGAGACCCAGTACTTC. As protein: CASSFNGPAGETQYF. This rearrangement joins TRBV5-1 to TRBJ2-5; D is perhaps TRBD2 (6 bases). V was cut by 2 bases and J by 5 bases, with 16 bases left in between. The CDR3 runs 15 residues. Germline loops: CDR1 SGHRS, CDR2 YFSETQ.

The V call is TRBV30, the J call TRBJ1-5, with D possibly being TRBD1 (5 bases). Germline assignment: CDR1 GTSNPN and CDR2 SVGIG (reference sequence). Trimming cost V 5 bases and J 7 bases, with 15 bases left between them. This CDR3 is 13 amino acids long. The CDR3 spells CAWAQAGGQPQHF. CDR3 bases: TGTGCCTGGGCCCAGGCGGGGGGACAGCCCCAGCATTTT.

This clone was found a few times. V gene TRBV19 combines with J gene TRBJ1-2; D is uncertain. The CDR3 runs 14 residues. Germline CDR1 and CDR2: LNHDA and SQIVND (reference sequence). Trimming took off 0 bases at V and 5 bases at J, with 10 bases between the two ends. The CDR3: CASSIDAPGYGYTF. CDR3 in DNA: TGTGCCAGTAGTATAGATGCTCCGGGGTATGGCTACACCTTC.

The genes are TRBV5-4 and TRBJ2-7; 7 bases line up with TRBD1. The CDR3 length is 15 residues. Germline CDR1 and CDR2: SGHNT and YYREEE (reference sequence). Trimming took 4 bases from V and 0 from J; bases not matched to a gene: 7. For the CDR3, the DNA is TGTGCCAGCAGCCCCCGGACAGGATCCTCCTACGAGCAGTACTTC. Translating gives CASSPRTGSSYEQYF.

V usage is TRBV7-3 and J usage is TRBJ2-1, with 10 bases that match TRBD2. Germline CDR1 reads SGHTA; CDR2 reads FQGTGA. V shed 5 bases, J shed 6 bases, and the junction held 4 bases outside the gene matches. This CDR3 contains 14 residues. The CDR3 sequence: CASSLLAGVNEQFF. The CDR3 bases are TGTGCCAGCAGCCTTCTAGCGGGAGTCAATGAGCAGTTCTTC.

This chain links TRBV25-1 with TRBJ1-6; D not certain. Germline V lookup: CDR1 MGHDK, CDR2 SYGVNS. Trimming removed 3 bases from V and 7 bases from J, with 13 bases in between. The CDR3 length is 15 residues. The CDR3 region has the DNA TGTGCCAGCAGTGATCTAAAAAATACCAATTCACCCCTCCACTTT. As protein: CASSDLKNTNSPLHF.

The chain is built from TRBV28 and TRBJ1-2, with 7 bases identical to TRBD1. Germline-derived CDR1 and CDR2 are MDHEN and SYDVKM. The CDR3 runs 13 residues. V lost 6 bases and J lost 5; bases outside the gene matches: 6. The CDR3 region has the DNA TGTGCCAGCAGACCGACAGGGTTATATGGCTACACCTTC. Protein: CASRPTGLYGYTF.